Reported below is one TCR beta chain. What it recognizes is unknown. The data derive from a study of graft-versus-host responses after intestinal transplantation. Findings of the study overall: There were GvH clones found in recipient marrow, and some of them appeared first in ileum or blood.

Clones were read by immunoSEQ multiplex PCR, and TCRdb kept only the in-frame ones, dropping some. The repertoire holds tens of thousands of clones, roughly 88% seen once, with roughly 1.3% in the top ten. V lost 6 bases and J 7 bases, leaving 13 bases between the germline ends. Germline loops: CDR1 MNHEY, CDR2 SVGAGI. The CDR3 loop spans 13 amino acids. The source material was unstimulated CD8+ T cells sorted from spleen or lymph node cells, sampled before intestinal transplant. The sequence derives from a human donor who received an intestinal transplant. This chain connects TRBV6-5 to TRBJ2-1, with D maybe TRBD1 (5 bases). For the CDR3, the DNA is TGTGCCAGCAGGTTTTCCCAGGGAAATGAGCAGTTCTTC. It is translated as CASRFSQGNEQFF.